What follows are 25 T cell receptor beta chains derived from one specimen sequenced in a study of beta chain features in type 1 diabetes. Investigators reverse transcribed all isolated RNA, so they sequenced expressed TCRB transcripts. Only in-frame clones appear in the TCRdb table, and some are missing; sequencing was by immunoSEQ multiplex PCR. The repertoire holds about 620,000 clones, 15% to 18% seen once, with 0.09% to 0.095% in the top ten. The source material was naive CD4+ T cells from blood. The receptors stem from a man aged 18 to 30 in good health.

The chain employs TRBV18 and TRBJ1-1; D gene ambiguous. Deletions cut 1 base from V and 1 base from J, with 10 bases between. Per the germline V gene, CDR1 is KGHSH and CDR2 is LQKENI. The CDR3 is 15 amino acids. The CDR3 DNA follows: TGTGCCAGCTCACCACGTGCCAGTGGGAACACTGAAGCTTTCTTT. Its translation is CASSPRASGNTEAFF.

This clone was observed a handful of times. V gene TRBV4-3 combines with J gene TRBJ2-3; 10 nucleotides agree with TRBD2. V lost 4 bases, J lost 0 bases, and 7 bases stayed unmatched. The length of the CDR3 is 17 residues. Germline CDR1 LGHNA, CDR2 YSLEER. CDR3 bases: TGCGCCAGCAGCCCCTCAGCGGGAGGGCCGAGCACAGATACGCAGTATTTT. Protein product: CASSPSAGGPSTDTQYF.

The V gene is TRBV29-1, the J gene TRBJ1-4; D is possibly TRBD1 (6 bases). V lost 3 bases and J 3 bases, leaving 17 bases between the germline ends. The CDR3 totals 16 residues. Germline V gene sequence: CDR1 SQVTM, CDR2 ANQGSEA. CDR3 sequence reads: CSVEGPGANPNEKLFF. DNA of the CDR3: TGCAGCGTTGAGGGGCCAGGGGCGAACCCTAATGAAAAACTGTTTTTT.

This chain links TRBV10-3 with TRBJ2-2; D uncertain. The germline V and J ends were trimmed by 0 bases and 1 base, with 6 bases remaining between them. Germline CDR1 is ENHRY and CDR2 is SYGVKD. The CDR3 runs 15 residues. The CDR3 is CAISESPGNTGELFF. The CDR3 coding sequence is TGTGCCATCAGTGAGTCGCCGGGGAACACCGGGGAGCTGTTTTTT.

This clone was counted a few times. The rearrangement uses TRBV5-1 and TRBJ2-7, with TRBD1 matching 10 bases. The CDR3 covers 16 residues. V dropped 2 bases and J dropped 2; count of bases not matched to a gene: 7. Germline values: CDR1 SGHRS, CDR2 YFSETQ. Here the CDR3 DNA reads TGCGCCAGCAGCTTCCAATCCGGGACAGGGGCCTACGAGCAGTACTTC. Protein: CASSFQSGTGAYEQYF.

J is TRBJ2-3 and V is TRBV4-1; 13 bases are shared with TRBD2. Germline loops: CDR1 MGHRA, CDR2 YSYEKL. The ends lost 1 base at V and 4 bases at J; junction bases unmatched: 5. This CDR3 is built from 17 residues. The CDR3 sequence: CASSQGTLAGGPDTQYF. The CDR3 DNA reads TGCGCCAGCAGCCAAGGCACACTAGCGGGAGGGCCAGATACGCAGTATTTT.

This chain connects TRBV6-5 to TRBJ2-7; D remains ambiguous. V shed 6 bases and J shed 0 bases, with 12 bases lying between them. Germline CDR1 MNHEY, CDR2 SVGAGI. The CDR3 is 14 residues long. The CDR3 here is CASSRPIPSYEQYF. The DNA of the CDR3 is TGTGCCAGCAGCCGCCCGATCCCCTCCTACGAGCAGTACTTC.

As for this clone: Other DNA variants within this sample encode the same CDR3. This chain joins TRBV29-1 and TRBJ1-2; no definite D call. Trimming took 0 bases from V and 0 from J, leaving 14 bases between them. Per the germline V gene, CDR1 is SQVTM and CDR2 is ANQGSEA. The length of the CDR3 is 16 residues. The CDR3 region has the DNA TGCAGCGTTGAAGAGGTCTCACGGGTGACTAACTATGGCTACACCTTC. The encoded protein is CSVEEVSRVTNYGYTF.

In this sample, this clone turned up a few times. The V and J genes are TRBV5-4 and TRBJ2-1; TRBD2 matches at 11 bases. The CDR3 covers 15 residues. Germline V gene sequence: CDR1 SGHNT, CDR2 YYREEE (reference sequence). The V and J ends lost 5 bases and 2 bases, in that order; junction bases with no gene match: 3. The CDR3 nucleotides read TGTGCCAGCAGGTTAGCGGGAGGGGCCTACAATGAGCAGTTCTTC. Protein product: CASRLAGGAYNEQFF.

J is TRBJ2-3 and V is TRBV4-2; 9 bases fit TRBD2. V lost 2 bases, J lost 7 bases, and 13 bases stayed unmatched. CDR3 length: 17 residues. The germline V gene has CDR1 LGHNA and CDR2 YNFKEQ. CDR3 in amino acids: CASSQPLSGSGVNTQYF. In DNA form, the CDR3 reads TGTGCCAGCAGCCAACCGCTTAGCGGGAGTGGAGTTAATACGCAGTATTTT.

Written as DNA, the CDR3 is TGTGCCAGCAGCTTCGAAGGGGGAGCTAACTATGGCTACACCTTC. Amino acids: CASSFEGGANYGYTF. This sequence joins TRBV5-6 and TRBJ1-2; TRBD1 might be the D (6 bases). Germline V CDR1 and CDR2: SGHDT, YYEEEE. V lost 2 bases and J lost 0, with 11 bases in between. The CDR3 is 15 amino acids.

The chain joins TRBV7-2 to TRBJ2-3; 8 nucleotides agree with TRBD1. Germline V CDR1 and CDR2: SGHTA, FQGNSA. V gave up 3 bases and J gave up 4 bases; unmatched junction bases: 3. The CDR3 loop spans 14 amino acids. As DNA, the CDR3 is TGTGCCAGCAGCTTCCGACAGGGGCCAGATACGCAGTATTTT. Its protein is CASSFRQGPDTQYF.

The genes are TRBV11-1 and TRBJ2-3; 8 bases match TRBD2. Trimming took 3 bases from V and 4 from J; bases not matched to a gene: 6. The germline V gene has CDR1 SGHAT and CDR2 FQDESV (reference sequence). This CDR3 has 15 residues. CDR3: CASSFESGRPDTQYF. The CDR3 DNA sequence: TGTGCCAGCAGCTTCGAAAGCGGGAGACCAGATACGCAGTATTTT. Full variable domain (missing parts from reference TRBV11-1 and TRBJ2-3): EAEVAQSPRYKITEKSQAVAFWCDPISGHATLYWYRQILGQGPELLVQFQDESVVDDSQLPKDRFSAERLKGVDSTLKIQPAELGDSAMYLCASSFESGRPDTQYFGPGTRLTVL.

This clone has at least ten counts. The chain recombines TRBV14 with TRBJ1-1; D remains unclear. V shed 0 bases and J shed 3 bases, with 11 bases lying between them. The CDR3 runs 15 residues. Germline values: CDR1 SGHDN, CDR2 FVKESK. This chain's CDR3 is CASSQERSWYTEAFF. DNA for the CDR3: TGTGCCAGCAGCCAAGAGCGATCGTGGTACACTGAAGCTTTCTTT. The full variable domain, its missing parts supplied by reference TRBV14 and TRBJ1-1, is EAGVTQFPSHSVIEKGQTVTLRCDPISGHDNLYWYRRVMGKEIKFLLHFVKESKQDESGMPNNRFLAERTGGTYSTLKVQPAELEDSGVYFCASSQERSWYTEAFFGQGTRLTVV.

This clone was counted only a few times. The V call is TRBV14, the J call TRBJ2-7; D is ambiguous. The CDR3 is 13 residues long. CDR1 is SGHDN, CDR2 FVKESK, per germline. Trimming left V 1 base short and J 3 bases short, with 7 bases between. In DNA, the CDR3 is TGTGCCAGCAGCCAAGTTGGCAGCTACGAGCAGTACTTC. This gives the protein CASSQVGSYEQYF.

This clone was observed a handful of times. This sequence joins TRBV6-4 and TRBJ1-1; D unresolved. V lost 0 bases and J 9 bases, leaving 14 bases between the germline ends. CDR3 length equals 14 residues. CDR1 is MRHNA, CDR2 SNTAGT, per germline. This chain's CDR3 is CASSDSSSGEKAFF. CDR3 coding DNA: TGTGCCAGCAGTGACTCGAGTAGTGGCGAGAAAGCTTTCTTT.

In its sample, this clone was seen a few times. The V gene is TRBV5-4, the J gene TRBJ1-1, with a possible D match to TRBD1 (6 bases). Trimming pared 4 bases from V and 1 base from J, leaving 11 bases between. Germline-derived CDR1 and CDR2 are SGHNT and YYREEE (reference sequence). The CDR3 is made up of 14 amino acids. CDR3 amino acids: CASSHRTANTEAFF. The CDR3 region has the DNA TGTGCCAGCAGCCACCGGACAGCGAACACTGAAGCTTTCTTT.

This clone was seen only a few times. The J gene is TRBJ2-3, the V gene TRBV10-3, with a weak D call TRBD2 (5 bases). The CDR3 covers 14 residues. V dropped 5 bases and J dropped 2 bases, with 11 bases sitting between them. Germline V gene lookup returns CDR1 ENHRY and CDR2 SYGVKD. The CDR3 DNA reads TGTGCCATCAGTTCTCTAGCCGCCACAGATACGCAGTATTTT. Protein product: CAISSLAATDTQYF.

V usage is TRBV2 and J usage is TRBJ2-7; 10 bases line up with TRBD1. The CDR3 has 14 residues. CDR1 and CDR2 (germline): SNHLY, FYNNEI. The ends lost 5 bases at V and 4 bases at J; junction bases unmatched: 5. CDR3 sequence: CASSRADRGYEQYF. The CDR3 nucleotides read TGTGCCAGCAGTCGTGCGGACAGGGGGTACGAGCAGTACTTC. Combining the CDR3 with reference TRBV2 and TRBJ2-7 gives the whole variable domain EPEVTQTPSHQVTQMGQEVILRCVPISNHLYFYWYRQILGQKVEFLVSFYNNEISEKSEIFDDQFSVERPDGSNFTLKIRSTKLEDSAMYFCASSRADRGYEQYFGPGTRLTVT.

This clone was counted a few times. V gene TRBV6-1 combines with J gene TRBJ2-5; the D gene is possibly TRBD2 (6 bases). Looked up from germline, CDR1 is MNHNS and CDR2 is SASEGT. Trimming removed 6 bases at V and 2 bases at J, with 13 bases between. The CDR3 length is 14 residues. The CDR3 region is CASSGRRGQETQYF. CDR3 DNA sequence: TGTGCCAGCAGCGGCCGACGGGGGCAAGAGACCCAGTACTTC.

This sequence joins TRBV4-1 and TRBJ1-4; D ambiguous. This CDR3 has 16 residues. Trimming took off 1 base at V and 3 bases at J, with 12 bases between the two ends. Germline V lookup: CDR1 MGHRA, CDR2 YSYEKL. CDR3 in amino acids: CASSQGRSRANEKLFF. DNA of the CDR3: TGCGCCAGCAGCCAAGGGAGGTCCCGGGCTAATGAAAAACTGTTTTTT.

This chain links TRBV7-2 with TRBJ2-7, with TRBD1 matching over 8 bases. The CDR3 has 16 amino acids. CDR1 SGHTA and CDR2 FQGNSA come from the germline V gene. Trimming took 10 bases from V and 4 from J; bases not matched to a gene: 18. Written as DNA, the CDR3 is TGTGCCACCCGAATTGTGGCAGGACAGGGTTTGTACGAGCAGTACTTC. Its translation: CATRIVAGQGLYEQYF.

This clone has a handful of counts. This sequence joins TRBV28 and TRBJ2-6; TRBD2 agrees at 10 bases. This CDR3 contains 21 residues. Germline V gene data show CDR1 as MDHEN and CDR2 as SYDVKM. V shed 2 bases, J shed 0 bases, and the junction held 13 bases outside the gene matches. The CDR3 coding sequence is TGTGCCAGCAGTTTACTGGGGCTAGCGGGAGCCCATGACTCTGGGGCCAACGTCCTGACTTTC. It codes for CASSLLGLAGAHDSGANVLTF.

V and J are TRBV5-4 and TRBJ2-3; TRBD2 matches 13 bases. V trimming: 3 bases; J trimming: 4 bases; junction bases outside the gene matches: 5. The CDR3 is made up of 16 amino acids. Germline CDR1 reads SGHNT; CDR2 reads YYREEE (reference sequence). The CDR3, as DNA: TGTGCCAGCAGCTCGGCCGGACTAGCGGGAGCAGATACGCAGTATTTT. The encoded protein is CASSSAGLAGADTQYF.

This clone was detected only a few times. This chain joins TRBV28 and TRBJ2-7; 7 nucleotides match TRBD2. With 5 bases clipped from V and 0 bases from J, the junction kept 10 bases outside the gene matches. This CDR3 region has 16 residues. Germline V lookup: CDR1 MDHEN, CDR2 SYDVKM. CDR3 DNA sequence: TGTGCCAGCAGTCTTCGGGGTAGCGGGTTCTCCTACGAGCAGTACTTC. Protein sequence: CASSLRGSGFSYEQYF. The full variable domain, completed using reference TRBV28 and TRBJ2-7, is DVKVTQSSRYLVKRTGEKVFLECVQDMDHENMFWYRQDPGLGLRLIYFSYDVKMKEKGDIPEGYSVSREKKERFSLILESASTNQTSMYLCASSLRGSGFSYEQYFGPGTRLTVT.